The rows below give T cell receptor beta chains drawn from one sample of a study of T cell responses to AZD1222 COVID-19 vaccine. Here immunoSEQ multiplex PCR was the method, and the copy in TCRdb shows in-frame clones only, minus some. The table shows about 180,000 clones, with roughly 89% occurring only once. Sequencing was performed on peripheral blood, taken on day 0 of AZD1222 vaccination. These receptors all stem from an adult in good health. CDR3s include the opening cysteine and the closing phenylalanine or tryptophan. Each record gives: CDR3 protein, V gene, J gene.

cdr3_aa: CASSLDQPGQDGYTF
v_call: TRBV5-1
j_call: TRBJ1-2

cdr3_aa: CSVDQGGRVGGLNTEAFF
v_call: TRBV29-1
j_call: TRBJ1-1

cdr3_aa: CSVEATGREYGYTF
v_call: TRBV29-1
j_call: TRBJ1-2

cdr3_aa: CASSLSVTTYEQYF
v_call: TRBV7-7
j_call: TRBJ2-7

cdr3_aa: CASSLTRQPQHF
v_call: TRBV28
j_call: TRBJ1-5

cdr3_aa: CASTPGDGLYGYTF
v_call: TRBV28
j_call: TRBJ1-2

cdr3_aa: CASSLWGETQYF
v_call: TRBV6-6
j_call: TRBJ2-5

cdr3_aa: CASSLRYGYTF
v_call: TRBV28
j_call: TRBJ1-2

cdr3_aa: CSGVFGDTQYF
v_call: TRBV20-1
j_call: TRBJ2-3

cdr3_aa: CASRATAVMNTEAFF
v_call: TRBV28
j_call: TRBJ1-1

cdr3_aa: CASRPSRGVRTEAFF
v_call: TRBV7-2
j_call: TRBJ1-1

cdr3_aa: CASREAGTSYNEQFF
v_call: TRBV2
j_call: TRBJ2-1

cdr3_aa: CASRSVGLGATEAFF
v_call: TRBV6-5
j_call: TRBJ1-1

cdr3_aa: CASMTSWGNQPQHF
v_call: TRBV19
j_call: TRBJ1-5

cdr3_aa: CASSSQGNQPQHF
v_call: TRBV7-9
j_call: TRBJ1-5

cdr3_aa: CASRDDSGRVPDTQYF
v_call: TRBV28
j_call: TRBJ2-3

cdr3_aa: CASSETGNPNYGYTF
v_call: TRBV6-4
j_call: TRBJ1-2

cdr3_aa: CASSLDLAGTGELFF
v_call: TRBV5-1
j_call: TRBJ2-2

cdr3_aa: CATSDTGTGANVLTF
v_call: TRBV24-1
j_call: TRBJ2-6

cdr3_aa: CASSIRATSGGTGELFF
v_call: TRBV19
j_call: TRBJ2-2

cdr3_aa: CASRNPRGGGTNEQFF
v_call: TRBV6-6
j_call: TRBJ2-1

cdr3_aa: CASSQDRAGPGETQYF
v_call: TRBV3-1/TRBV3-2
j_call: TRBJ2-5

cdr3_aa: CASSPGGAPYGYTF
v_call: TRBV5-1
j_call: TRBJ1-2

cdr3_aa: CASSSPAGGYTF
v_call: TRBV28
j_call: TRBJ1-2

cdr3_aa: CASEDRESNQPQHF
v_call: TRBV25-1
j_call: TRBJ1-5

cdr3_aa: CASSLIGVDYGYTF
v_call: TRBV28
j_call: TRBJ1-2

cdr3_aa: CATSDDYEQYF
v_call: TRBV24-1
j_call: TRBJ2-7

cdr3_aa: CASSFPQGGAGNTIYF
v_call: TRBV5-5
j_call: TRBJ1-3